This T cell receptor (beta chain) comes out of a study of PD-1 blockade in mismatch repair-deficient tumors. Findings of the study overall: Tumor-resident clones, often absent from pretreatment blood, expanded after pembrolizumab and then contracted.

About this clone: The antigen is undetermined.

A few pembrolizumab responders had their TCRs sequenced. TCRdb keeps only in-frame clones here, not all; method: immunoSEQ multiplex PCR. The data hold about 14,000 clones, with around 84% observed a single time. This specimen was PBMCs, taken approximately 14 weeks after starting pembrolizumab. The source is an adult with mismatch repair-deficient cancer.

In DNA form, the CDR3 reads TGTGCCAGCAGTCTTCTAGGGACAGGGGGCACTGAAGCTTTCTTT. It translates to CASSLLGTGGTEAFF. This chain links TRBV2 with TRBJ1-1; 11 bases map to TRBD1. Germline CDR1 is SNHLY and CDR2 is FYNNEI. This CDR3 is 15 amino acids long. V was clipped by 5 bases and J by 4 bases; unmatched bases: 6. The variable domain in full, with the rest retrieved from reference TRBV2 and TRBJ1-1, is EPEVTQTPSHQVTQMGQEVILRCVPISNHLYFYWYRQILGQKVEFLVSFYNNEISEKSEIFDDQFSVERPDGSNFTLKIRSTKLEDSAMYFCASSLLGTGGTEAFFGQGTRLTVV.